The clone carrying this T cell receptor beta chain was counted at least ten times. One entry per CDR3 protein results from TCRdb running MiXCR on the 5' RACE reads. The sample lists 170,000 or so distinct CDR3 sequences, roughly 6.2% occurring once. The V end lost 0 bases, the J end lost 2 bases, and 11 bases lay between the germline ends. The CDR3 length is 14 residues. From germline, CDR1 is SQVTM and CDR2 ANQGSEA. These data are taken from a study of T cells after yellow fever vaccination. This receptor was identified in a man aged 18 to 35 who received the YFV17D yellow fever vaccine. J is TRBJ2-7 and V is TRBV29-1, with D possibly being TRBD1 or TRBD2 (5 bases each). Sequenced material: CD4+ T cells sorted from PBMCs, taken on the day of the first yellow fever vaccination. Here the CDR3 reads CSVEDLKGPYEQYF. CDR3 coding DNA: TGCAGCGTTGAAGACTTGAAGGGACCCTACGAGCAGTACTTC.